This entry concerns a single T cell receptor beta chain. All gene names here are mouse names. Read sequence stops 1 residue before the CDR3 end, and the germline J gene provides the missing end. V trimming: 3 bases; J trimming: 1 base; junction bases outside the gene matches: 3. Germline-derived CDR1 and CDR2 are NNHNN and SYGAGS (reference sequence). The CDR3 covers 14 residues. These data come from a study of tissue T cells after allogeneic stem cell transplantation. The data were produced by immunoSEQ multiplex PCR, yet TCRdb's version contains in-frame clones alone and is incomplete. Altogether about 5,800 clones are present, approximately 48% being singletons, with the ten largest covering under 3%. The time point was: mouse harvest day 7 after allogeneic transplant. The graft held 10^6 splenic CD5+ T cells and 10^7 T-cell-depleted bone marrow cells. Tissues came from B6→BALB/c major-mismatch GVHD mice at day 7 or 14.

This TCR was recovered from a female BALB/c mouse given C57BL/6 T cells with graft-versus-host disease after an allogeneic hematopoietic cell transplant. This chain joins TRBV13-2 and TRBJ1-2; 7 positions agree with TRBD1. The specimen sequenced was skin. The CDR3 is CASGGGQKNSDYTF. The covered CDR3 bases are TGTGCCAGCGGTGGGGGACAGAAAAACTCCGACTACACC.